This paragraph reports one T cell receptor (beta chain). No antigen is known for it. This sample was included in a study of T cells in Graves' hyperthyroidism and ophthalmopathy. Study findings and constraints: Most clonotypes that expanded in the thyroid above 0.001 also showed up in blood.

TCR beta CDR3 region amplification was performed from RNA transcripts. TCR CDR3 underwent first-round RT-PCR with the HTBI primer set. TCRdb called the multiplex PCR reads again in MiXCR, with one record for every CDR3 protein. The top ten clones hold roughly 8.2% of a sample with approximately 560,000 distinct CDR3 sequences, around 42% of them seen once. CDR3 length equals 15 residues. Germline V CDR1 and CDR2: DFQATT, SNEGSKA (reference sequence). The V end was cut by 3 bases, the J end by 2 bases, with 16 bases between. When ophthalmopathy did not progress within 18 months, Graves' hyperthyroidism was considered stable. Patients aged 18 to 65 had newly diagnosed hyperthyroidism that had lasted under 2 months. Each diagnosis was grounded in clinical symptoms, serum thyroxine and TRAb, thyroid ultrasound, and orbital computed tomography.

Sequenced material: peripheral blood or thyroid tissue (not recorded which). This TCR derives from a woman aged 18-29 years with Graves' hyperthyroidism. The chain uses TRBV20-1 and TRBJ1-2; D ambiguous. The CDR3 loop is CSASPHGVANYGYTF. CDR3 DNA sequence: TGCAGTGCTAGCCCTCACGGAGTGGCGAACTATGGCTACACCTTC.